The clone carrying this T cell receptor (beta chain) occurred a few times. This entry comes from a study of blood T cell repertoires in COVID-19. Germline CDR1 reads SNHLY; CDR2 reads FYNNEI. The CDR3 loop spans 12 amino acids. Deletions cut 0 bases from V and 7 bases from J, with 7 bases between. In Seattle, patients joined the study during active infection and were tracked longitudinally. Clones were sequenced by immunoSEQ multiplex PCR, and TCRdb holds only the in-frame ones, with some missing. Altogether 250,000 to 350,000 clones are present, 80% to 90% being singletons, with the ten largest covering just under 6.5%.

This sequence joins TRBV2 and TRBJ2-7; possibly TRBD1 for D (5 bases). This TCR was sampled from a woman in her forties or fifties with COVID-19, enrolled during active disease. The sample was peripheral blood. This CDR3 reads CASSEARGEQYF. The CDR3, as DNA: TGTGCCAGCAGTGAAGCAAGGGGAGAGCAGTACTTC.